Each of the 26 T cell receptor beta chains below was sequenced from the same sample in a study of T-cell reconstitution after alpha-beta-depleted transplantation in children. Unique molecular identifiers were incorporated into the prepared TCRbeta library. MiXCR was run by TCRdb on the PCR reads, yielding one entry per CDR3 protein. The sample shows around 580,000 distinct CDR3 sequences, roughly 23% of them seen only once. This material consisted of PBMCs, mostly from graft donor cells, taken 360 days after TCRalphabeta/CD19-depleted stem cell transplant. The source of these receptors is a boy under three years old who had a stem cell transplant for acute myeloid leukemia, so the T cells may come from the graft donor.

This clonotype appeared many times. DNA of the CDR3: TGCGCCAGCAGCAACTATTATATGGGACTAGCTCAAGAGACCCAGTACTTC. Translation: CASSNYYMGLAQETQYF. This sequence joins TRBV5-1 and TRBJ2-5; TRBD2 agrees at 9 bases. The V and J ends lost 4 bases and 2 bases, in that order; junction bases with no gene match: 12. From germline, CDR1 is SGHRS and CDR2 YFSETQ. The CDR3 runs 17 residues. Together with reference TRBV5-1 and TRBJ2-5, the CDR3 gives the full variable domain: KAGVTQTPRYLIKTRGQQVTLSCSPISGHRSVSWYQQTPGQGLQFLFEYFSETQRNKGNFPGRFSGRQFSNSRSEMNVSTLELGDSALYLCASSNYYMGLAQETQYFGPGTRLLVL.

V gene TRBV5-1 combines with J gene TRBJ2-1; D not resolved. Germline CDR1 SGHRS, CDR2 YFSETQ. Trimming took off 3 bases at V and 8 bases at J, with 9 bases between the two ends. The CDR3 covers 12 residues. This CDR3 reads CASSSSFDEQFF. CDR3 nucleotides: TGCGCCAGCAGCTCGTCCTTTGATGAGCAGTTCTTC.

The gene calls are TRBV7-3 and TRBJ2-3, with TRBD1 as a possible D gene (6 bases). Germline loops: CDR1 SGHTA, CDR2 FQGTGA. The CDR3 runs 18 residues. Trimming shortened V by 4 bases and J by 3 bases, and 23 bases separated the two germline ends. CDR3 loop: CASSSKQGSHYGTDTQYF. The CDR3 bases are TGTGCCAGCAGCTCAAAACAGGGCTCTCATTATGGGACAGATACGCAGTATTTT.

This clonotype was seen a handful of times. The chain has TRBV3-1 and TRBJ1-6, with unresolved D. CDR3 length: 17 amino acids. The V end lost 0 bases, the J end lost 2 bases, and 11 bases lay between the germline ends. Germline values: CDR1 LGHDT, CDR2 YNNKEL (reference sequence). CDR3 amino acids: CASSQDGRPTYNSPLHF. CDR3 nucleotide sequence: TGTGCCAGCAGCCAAGACGGGAGGCCGACCTATAATTCACCCCTCCACTTT. The whole variable domain, filled in from reference TRBV3-1 and TRBJ1-6, reads DTAVSQTPKYLVTQMGNDKSIKCEQNLGHDTMYWYKQDSKKFLKIMFSYNNKELIINETVPNRFSPKSPDKAHLNLHINSLELGDSAVYFCASSQDGRPTYNSPLHFGNGTRLTVT.

In its sample, this clonotype was seen many times. V is TRBV7-2 and J is TRBJ2-2; 7 nucleotides line up with TRBD1. V dropped 5 bases and J dropped 5; count of bases not matched to a gene: 14. The germline gives CDR1 SGHTA, CDR2 FQGNSA. This CDR3 is built from 17 residues. The CDR3, as DNA: TGTGCCAGCAGCCCCGACCACCAGAGGGGGCGAACCGGGGAGCTGTTTTTT. As protein: CASSPDHQRGRTGELFF.

V and J are TRBV30 and TRBJ1-5, with D unclear. The CDR3 has 14 amino acids. The germline V gene encodes CDR1 GTSNPN and CDR2 SVGIG (reference sequence). V lost 0 bases, J lost 4 bases, and 10 bases lay in between. The CDR3 DNA sequence: TGTGCCTGGAGTGTATTGGCAGTTAATCAGCCCCAGCATTTT. Its translation is CAWSVLAVNQPQHF.

This rearrangement joins TRBV29-1 to TRBJ2-5; D is perhaps TRBD2 (6 bases). This CDR3 spans 13 amino acids. Germline V gene sequence: CDR1 SQVTM, CDR2 ANQGSEA. The ends were cut back, 3 bases at V and 3 bases at J, with 11 bases in the middle. Written as DNA, the CDR3 is TGCAGCGTTGAGGCGGGGTCTAAAGAGACCCAGTACTTC. Translated, it gives CSVEAGSKETQYF.

Details on this clonotype: A read error may produce the germline difference seen at one junction end. The chain links TRBV24-1 to TRBJ1-5; D ambiguous. CDR3 length: 14 residues. Germline V gene sequence: CDR1 KGHDR, CDR2 SFDVKD. The DNA of the CDR3 is TGTGCCACCAGTGATTGGTGGGTCAATCAGCCCCAGCGTTTT. Translating it yields CATSDWWVNQPQRF.

The chain has TRBV11-2 and TRBJ2-7, with D possibly matching TRBD1 (6 bases). V was shortened by 7 bases and J by 6 bases, with 13 bases between the two germline ends. The CDR3 has 12 residues. Germline V gene data show CDR1 as SGHAT and CDR2 as FQNNGV. Here the CDR3 DNA reads TGTGCCAGCAAAGACAGGTCCAGCGAGCAGTACGTC. Translating it yields CASKDRSSEQYV.

V is TRBV29-1 and J is TRBJ1-1, with a possible D match to TRBD1 (6 bases). Germline values: CDR1 SQVTM, CDR2 ANQGSEA. CDR3 length: 15 residues. V was clipped by 5 bases and J by 11 bases, with 27 bases between them. This CDR3 reads CSVNRGAGGTGGAFF. For the CDR3, the DNA is TGCAGCGTTAACCGGGGGGCGGGGGGGACCGGAGGTGCTTTCTTT.

This clonotype was detected a few times. The chain recombines TRBV20-1 with TRBJ1-4; 8 bases fit TRBD1. The CDR3 spans 15 residues. Germline loops: CDR1 DFQATT, CDR2 SNEGSKA (reference sequence). The junction had 9 bases not matched to a gene; V was cut back by 2 bases and J by 7 bases. The DNA of the CDR3 is TGCAGTGCTAGAAGGACAGGGACCCGGGGTGAAAAACTGTTTTTT. This codes for CSARRTGTRGEKLFF.

This clonotype appeared a few times. This may be a read error: a much more frequent sequence differs by one nucleotide. The chain uses TRBV12-3 or TRBV12-4 and TRBJ1-1; D unresolved. Trimming left V 4 bases short and J 1 base short, with 7 bases between. The length of the CDR3 is 13 residues. The CDR3 nucleotides read TGTGCCAGCAGTTCCTCGGGGAACACTGAAGCTTTCTTT. It codes for CASSSSGNTEAFF.

The chain is built from TRBV12-3 or TRBV12-4 and TRBJ2-5; perhaps TRBD1 as D (7 bases). The CDR3 consists of 15 residues. V lost 3 bases, J lost 4 bases, and 15 bases lay in between. This CDR3 reads CASSFQGGQVETQYF. CDR3 coding DNA: TGTGCCAGCAGTTTTCAGGGAGGACAGGTAGAGACCCAGTACTTC.

The chain couples TRBV12-3 or TRBV12-4 to TRBJ2-1, with 12 bases aligning to TRBD2. With 5 bases clipped from V and 5 bases from J, the junction kept 4 bases outside the gene matches. The CDR3 consists of 15 residues. The CDR3 protein is CASSASGGADNEQFF. The DNA for the CDR3 is TGTGCCAGCAGTGCTAGCGGGGGGGCTGACAATGAGCAGTTCTTC.

The CDR3 spells CASSLWYGKETQYF. The CDR3, as DNA: TGTGCCAGCAGTTTATGGTACGGGAAAGAGACCCAGTACTTC. The gene calls are TRBV28 and TRBJ2-5; perhaps TRBD2 as D (5 bases). The CDR3 loop spans 14 amino acids. In germline, CDR1 is MDHEN, CDR2 SYDVKM. The V end lost 0 bases, the J end lost 3 bases, and 8 bases lay between the germline ends.

This chain uses TRBV10-3 with TRBJ2-1; TRBD2 might be the D (6 bases). The ends were cut back, 6 bases at V and 5 bases at J, with 14 bases in the middle. This CDR3 region has 14 residues. The germline V gene encodes CDR1 ENHRY and CDR2 SYGVKD. The CDR3 spells CAISDWTIDNEQFF. CDR3 bases: TGTGCCATCAGCGATTGGACTATCGACAATGAGCAGTTCTTC.

This clonotype showed up many times. The chain uses TRBV24-1 and TRBJ2-1; D may correspond to TRBD1 or TRBD2 (6 bases each). Germline V gene lookup returns CDR1 KGHDR and CDR2 SFDVKD. Trimming left V 3 bases short and J 4 bases short, with 18 bases between. This CDR3 contains 17 residues. The CDR3 DNA is TGTGCCACCAGTGATAGGGGGGACTTCCACCTTTACAATGAGCAGTTCTTC. As protein: CATSDRGDFHLYNEQFF.

This clonotype occurred a few times. The chain carries TRBV20-1 and TRBJ2-1; the match to TRBD1 covers 7 bases. CDR1 is DFQATT, CDR2 SNEGSKA, per germline (reference sequence). Trimming at V came to 6 bases and at J to 6 bases, leaving 17 bases not matched to a gene. This CDR3 has 16 amino acids. DNA for the CDR3: TGCAGTGCCCCCCGTCCGGGACAGAAAAGCCTCAATGAGCAGTTCTTC. Translating gives CSAPRPGQKSLNEQFF.

The chain uses TRBV7-3 and TRBJ2-1; tentatively, D is TRBD2 (5 bases). The CDR3 sequence is 13 residues long. Germline assignment: CDR1 SGHTA and CDR2 FQGTGA. Trimming took off 5 bases at V and 9 bases at J, with 14 bases between the two ends. CDR3 sequence (DNA): TGTGCCAGCAGCAGGGCCGGACTGGGTGAGCAGTTCTTC. Translation: CASSRAGLGEQFF.

The rearrangement links TRBV11-2 to TRBJ2-3; TRBD1 or TRBD2 may be the D gene (5 bases each). The germline CDR1 and CDR2 sequences are SGHAT and FQNNGV. V shed 4 bases and J shed 1 base, with 12 bases lying between them. This CDR3 contains 15 residues. The CDR3 DNA reads TGTGCCAGCAGCTCGTCCGGGACCCGCACAGATACGCAGTATTTT. It is translated as CASSSSGTRTDTQYF.

The table lists this clonotype with many counts. This sequence joins TRBV28 and TRBJ1-6, with D perhaps TRBD1 (6 bases). The CDR3 loop spans 14 amino acids. Trimming removed 3 bases from V and 10 bases from J, with 13 bases in between. Looked up from germline, CDR1 is MDHEN and CDR2 is SYDVKM. The CDR3 bases are TGTGCCAGCAGTTTGGGGGCAGGGAGATCACCCCTCCACTTT. Translating gives CASSLGAGRSPLHF.

V usage is TRBV20-1 and J usage is TRBJ2-5, with D perhaps matching TRBD2 (5 bases). The germline V gene has CDR1 DFQATT and CDR2 SNEGSKA (reference sequence). The germline V and J ends were trimmed by 0 bases and 5 bases, with 10 bases remaining between them. CDR3 length equals 13 residues. The CDR3 protein is CSAREAGRETQYF. CDR3 DNA: TGCAGTGCTAGAGAGGCGGGCAGGGAGACCCAGTACTTC.

The chain recombines TRBV2 with TRBJ2-2; 11 bases are a match to TRBD2. CDR3 length: 15 residues. V shed 9 bases and J 4 bases; nucleotides not matched to a gene: 7. Germline V lookup: CDR1 SNHLY, CDR2 FYNNEI. The CDR3: CARKTSGGVTGELFF. The CDR3 nucleotides are TGTGCCAGGAAAACTAGCGGGGGTGTCACCGGGGAGCTGTTTTTT.

The chain uses TRBV6-2 or TRBV6-3 and TRBJ1-1; D is uncertain. V was clipped by 7 bases and J by 1 base, with 13 bases between them. The CDR3 loop spans 14 amino acids. Looked up from germline, CDR1 is MNHEY and CDR2 is SVGEGT. CDR3 amino acids: CASNLIRGNTEAFF. The CDR3 coding sequence is TGTGCCAGCAATCTAATTCGGGGGAACACTGAAGCTTTCTTT.

This clonotype was detected many times. The V call is TRBV6-1, the J call TRBJ1-6, with D hard to call. Germline V CDR1 and CDR2: MNHNS, SASEGT. V lost 3 bases to trimming and J lost 4 bases, with 10 bases between them. The CDR3 contains 15 residues. DNA of the CDR3: TGTGCCAGCAGTGAGGGCAGGACTTATAATTCACCCCTCCACTTT. Translated: CASSEGRTYNSPLHF.

The chain is built from TRBV6-5 and TRBJ2-1, with 9 bases fitting TRBD2. CDR3 length equals 18 residues. CDR1 is MNHEY, CDR2 SVGAGI, per germline. The trim removed 2 bases at V and 5 bases at J, leaving 13 bases unmatched. This chain's CDR3 is CASSYSSLRLADHNEQFF. Here the CDR3 DNA reads TGTGCCAGCAGTTACAGTTCCCTACGACTAGCGGACCACAATGAGCAGTTCTTC.